This T cell receptor (beta chain) came from a study of T cell changes during pregnancy in multiple sclerosis. Some clones are missing from TCRdb's copy, which holds only in-frame ones; the method was immunoSEQ multiplex PCR. The sample yields roughly 50,000 clones, almost 95% seen once. With 1 base removed from V and 8 bases from J, the gap between germline ends came to 20 bases. The CDR3 is 16 residues long. Germline V gene lookup returns CDR1 MDHEN and CDR2 SYDVKM. Sequencing used CD4+ T cells from peripheral blood mononuclear cells, obtained in the third trimester of pregnancy. The chain employs TRBV28 and TRBJ1-2, with D possibly matching TRBD1 (6 bases). The sequence came from a female donor with multiple sclerosis, enrolled in a pregnancy study. CDR3 coding DNA: TGTGCCAGCAGTTTATCAACACGGGGGGCGCGCGGCGGCTACACCTTC. Translation: CASSLSTRGARGGYTF.